This TCR beta chain was documented in a study of tumor-infiltrating lymphocytes in primary liver carcinoma. Bulk tissue was left unsorted, and RNA and DNA were co-extracted from 20-30 mg of it. Every tumor yielded five separate sampled regions. V shed 5 bases and J shed 4 bases, with 11 bases lying between them. The CDR3 spans 13 residues. Germline V gene lookup returns CDR1 KGHSH and CDR2 LQKENI. As to this clonotype: Its antigen is currently unknown.

TCR beta cDNA was reverse-transcribed from about 0.45 ug of total RNA. The reaction used a constant-region primer and ProtoScript II reverse transcriptase. Slightly modified ARM-PCR served as the procedure for the TCR beta libraries. These libraries came from three rounds of nested multiplex PCR. TRBV1-TRBV30 forward primers paired with a C-beta reverse primer were used in the first two PCR rounds, which ran around 10 cycles each. MiXCR was run by TCRdb on the multiplex PCR reads, yielding one entry per CDR3 protein. The sample lists about 84,000 distinct CDR3 sequences, 55% to 85% occurring once. Overall study results and limits: Blood fell significantly below tumors in its top-250-clone fraction (p = 0.039). Tumor-adjacent and tumor-blood pairs displayed less overlap than did pairs of tumor regions.

The chain links TRBV18 to TRBJ2-5; no clear D gene. Sample: liver tumor tissue from sampling region 1. Subset in this sample: tumor region T1, superior pole. The TCR sequence derives from a man aged 35-49 years with primary liver carcinoma and hepatitis B virus infection. The CDR3 loop is CASSTDNGETQYF. In DNA, the CDR3 is TGTGCCAGCTCAACCGACAATGGAGAGACCCAGTACTTC.